What follows are 30 T cell receptor beta chains derived from one specimen sequenced in a study of blood T cell repertoires in COVID-19 (dated by TCRdb to the early 2020s). Library method: the immunoSEQ multiplex PCR assay. Not all clones reach the TCRdb copy of this immuneACCESS table, which keeps in-frame sequences only. Checked studies attribute under half of the gap to unresolved V genes and leave the rest unexplained. For this sample the table gives roughly 140,000 clones, of which 80% to 90% were detected only once. The biggest ten clones account for about 7% of the sample. The sample comprised peripheral blood. These receptor sequences come from a woman aged 50 to 60 in a cohort sampled during active or convalescent COVID-19.

The chain links TRBV5-1 to TRBJ2-3, with 7 bases identical to TRBD1. Germline assignment: CDR1 SGHRS and CDR2 YFSETQ. The CDR3 covers 15 residues. J lost 1 base, V lost 8 bases, and 10 bases had no gene match. This CDR3 is CARGLKGTGTDTQYF. CDR3 in DNA: TGCGCCAGGGGGCTGAAGGGGACAGGCACAGATACGCAGTATTTT.

The V and J genes are TRBV7-3 and TRBJ2-5; the D gene is possibly TRBD1 (5 bases). Trimming stripped 1 base from V and 2 bases from J, with 8 bases between. From germline, CDR1 is SGHTA and CDR2 FQGTGA. The CDR3 totals 14 residues. The DNA of the CDR3 is TGTGCCAGCAGCTTAAATCACAGGCAAGAGACCCAGTACTTC. Residues: CASSLNHRQETQYF.

This clone was counted only a few times. The CDR3 bases are TGTGCCAGCAGTTTATGGGCAGACAGACCCATGAGCTCTGGAAACACCATATATTTT. Translating it yields CASSLWADRPMSSGNTIYF. The chain links TRBV27 to TRBJ1-3; tentatively, D is TRBD1 (5 bases). This CDR3 region has 19 residues. In germline, CDR1 is MNHEY, CDR2 SMNVEV (reference sequence). V lost 1 base and J 0 bases, leaving 19 bases between the germline ends.

V usage is TRBV30 and J usage is TRBJ2-1; TRBD1 matches 8 bases. The CDR3 extends over 15 amino acids. V dropped 0 bases and J dropped 8; count of bases not matched to a gene: 9. In germline, CDR1 is GTSNPN, CDR2 SVGIG (reference sequence). CDR3 nucleotide sequence: TGTGCCTGGAGTGTGCTAGACAGGGGAGGCGATGAGCAGTTCTTC. Translating it yields CAWSVLDRGGDEQFF.

The V gene is TRBV7-8, the J gene TRBJ1-1, with TRBD1 matching 9 bases. There are 15 residues in the CDR3. V trimming: 4 bases; J trimming: 3 bases; junction bases outside the gene matches: 6. The V gene's germline CDR1 is SGHVS and CDR2 FQNEAQ. CDR3: CASSYRDRADTEAFF. DNA of the CDR3: TGTGCCAGCAGCTACCGGGACAGGGCCGACACTGAAGCTTTCTTT. Supplemented by reference TRBV7-8 and TRBJ1-1, the full variable domain reads GAGVSQSPRYKVAKRGQDVALRCDPISGHVSLFWYQQALGQGPEFLTYFQNEAQLDKSGLPSDRFFAERPEGSVSTLKIQRTQQEDSAVYLCASSYRDRADTEAFFGQGTRLTVV.

This chain joins TRBV4-1 and TRBJ2-3; 7 bases agree with TRBD1. The CDR3 totals 14 residues. Germline V lookup: CDR1 MGHRA, CDR2 YSYEKL. Germline trimming cut 2 bases from V and 6 bases from J; bases unmatched to any gene: 5. The CDR3 spells CASSQTGQADTQYF. As DNA, the CDR3 is TGCGCCAGCAGCCAAACCGGACAGGCTGATACGCAGTATTTT.

J is TRBJ1-1 and V is TRBV7-3; unclear D gene. V lost 7 bases, J lost 0 bases, and 9 bases lay in between. Germline V gene sequence: CDR1 SGHTA, CDR2 FQGTGA. The CDR3 extends over 13 amino acids. The CDR3, as DNA: TGTGCCAGCAAACAAAACATGAACACTGAAGCTTTCTTT. The encoded protein is CASKQNMNTEAFF.

This clone has a handful of counts. The chain is built from TRBV5-4 and TRBJ1-6, with a tentative D call TRBD1 (6 bases). CDR1 is SGHNT and CDR2 is YYREEE in the germline V gene (reference sequence). The CDR3 has 16 residues. The ends were cut back, 3 bases at V and 6 bases at J, with 16 bases in the middle. The DNA for the CDR3 is TGTGCCAGCAGCTCCGAGGGGGGGTGGGGTAATTCACCCCTCCACTTT. This gives the protein CASSSEGGWGNSPLHF.

The genes are TRBV25-1 and TRBJ1-2; 8 positions agree with TRBD1. The CDR3 totals 16 residues. CDR1 and CDR2 from the germline V gene are MGHDK and SYGVNS. Trimming cost V 4 bases and J 8 bases; bases outside gene matches: 15. The CDR3 sequence: CASSGQGTGRFRGYTF. The CDR3 coding sequence is TGTGCCAGCAGTGGACAGGGGACTGGGCGTTTTAGGGGCTACACCTTC.

This clone was recorded only once. This rearrangement joins TRBV7-2 to TRBJ1-5, with unresolved D. V shed 5 bases and J shed 0 bases, with 14 bases lying between them. The CDR3 contains 16 residues. Germline V gives CDR1 SGHTA, CDR2 FQGNSA. CDR3 in amino acids: CASSPAVRYSNQPQHF. The DNA for the CDR3 is TGTGCCAGCAGCCCAGCGGTCCGATATAGCAATCAGCCCCAGCATTTT.

The chain uses TRBV10-2 and TRBJ2-1; TRBD2 might be the D (7 bases). Looked up from germline, CDR1 is WSHSY and CDR2 is SAAADI. Trimming removed 5 bases at V and 8 bases at J, with 16 bases between. This CDR3 comprises 14 residues. The CDR3 region has the DNA TGCGCCAGCAGTTCGGGGGGCCAGCTCCATGAGCAGTTCTTC. Amino acid sequence: CASSSGGQLHEQFF.

This chain joins TRBV11-3 and TRBJ2-1; TRBD2 is a possible D gene (6 bases). CDR1 SGHNT and CDR2 YENEEA come from the germline V gene. The CDR3 contains 17 residues. V gave up 2 bases and J gave up 3 bases, with 17 bases separating them. This CDR3 reads CASSLTGGAVDYNEQFF. CDR3 DNA sequence: TGTGCCAGCAGCTTAACGGGCGGGGCGGTAGACTACAATGAGCAGTTCTTC.

The CDR3 DNA is TGTGCCTGGAGGCTACCTCCGCCGGCTTTCTTT. As protein: CAWRLPPPAFF. The chain has TRBV30 and TRBJ1-1; D not certain. The CDR3 is 11 amino acids. CDR1 GTSNPN and CDR2 SVGIG come from the germline V gene (reference sequence). Trimming pared 3 bases from V and 11 bases from J, leaving 13 bases between. Full variable domain (rest looked up from reference TRBV30 and TRBJ1-1): SQTIHQWPATLVQPVGSPLSLECTVEGTSNPNLYWYRQAAGRGLQLLFYSVGIGQISSEVPQNLSASRPQDRQFILSSKKLLLSDSGFYLCAWRLPPPAFFGQGTRLTVV.

As concerns this clone: One end of the junction fails to match germline, which may point to a read error. The chain recombines TRBV2 with TRBJ1-2, with no clear D. The CDR3 extends over 13 amino acids. Germline V gene lookup returns CDR1 SNHLY and CDR2 FYNNEI. The CDR3 nucleotides are TGTGCCAGCACAAGGACCGACTACTATGGCTATACCTTC. Protein sequence: CASTRTDYYGYTF. The complete variable domain, with remaining parts taken from reference TRBV2 and TRBJ1-2, reads EPEVTQTPSHQVTQMGQEVILRCVPISNHLYFYWYRQILGQKVEFLVSFYNNEISEKSEIFDDQFSVERPDGSNFTLKIRSTKLEDSAMYFCASTRTDYYGYTFGSGTRLTVV.

In its sample, this clone was seen once. The rearrangement uses TRBV5-5 and TRBJ2-3; TRBD2 matches at 7 bases. V was pared by 4 bases and J by 2 bases, with 4 bases of the junction left unmatched. The CDR3 contains 14 residues. CDR1 and CDR2 from the germline V gene are SGHKS and YYEKEE (reference sequence). CDR3 region: CASSRDYFTDTQYF. The CDR3 DNA follows: TGTGCCAGCAGCCGGGACTACTTCACAGATACGCAGTATTTT.

This clone came up a few times. The chain carries TRBV5-1 and TRBJ2-3; D ambiguous. Germline V gene sequence: CDR1 SGHRS, CDR2 YFSETQ. The CDR3 runs to 14 residues. Trimming pared 0 bases from V and 0 bases from J, leaving 5 bases between. In DNA, the CDR3 is TGCGCCAGCAGCTTGGAACAGAGCACAGATACGCAGTATTTT. Encoded protein: CASSLEQSTDTQYF.

V and J are TRBV5-3 and TRBJ2-3; possible D gene TRBD1, 6 bases. TRBV5-3 is placed among ORFs of uncertain function. V lost 5 bases to trimming and J lost 3 bases, with 25 bases between them. The CDR3 is 18 residues long. CDR3 sequence: CARRTGMVALMLTDTQYF. The CDR3 DNA reads TGTGCCAGAAGAACAGGGATGGTGGCCTTAATGTTGACAGATACGCAGTATTTT.

The rearrangement uses TRBV6-5 and TRBJ1-1; unclear D gene. The germline gives CDR1 MNHEY, CDR2 SVGAGI. This CDR3 is built from 11 residues. The V end was cut by 7 bases, the J end by 1 base, with 4 bases between. The CDR3 DNA sequence: TGTGCCAGCAACTGGAACACTGAAGCTTTCTTT. Protein: CASNWNTEAFF.

The chain joins TRBV3-1 (or the pseudogene TRBV3-2) to TRBJ2-1, with 7 nucleotides matching TRBD2. The CDR3 loop spans 15 amino acids. Unmatched junction bases numbered 12, after V lost 4 bases and J lost 9 bases. Germline V CDR1 and CDR2: LGHDT, YNNKEL (reference sequence). CDR3 region: CASSPGGSGFGEQFF. In DNA, the CDR3 is TGTGCCAGCAGCCCGGGAGGCAGTGGATTTGGTGAGCAGTTCTTC.

This chain connects TRBV27 to TRBJ2-1; 7 positions agree with TRBD1. The germline V gene encodes CDR1 MNHEY and CDR2 SMNVEV (reference sequence). The CDR3 runs 15 residues. The junction had 4 bases not matched to a gene; V was cut back by 1 base and J by 4 bases. The CDR3 is CASSLLGDRYNEQFF. The DNA for the CDR3 is TGTGCCAGCAGTTTATTGGGGGACAGATACAATGAGCAGTTCTTC.

This chain links TRBV5-1 with TRBJ2-3; 12 bases align to TRBD2. The V gene's germline CDR1 is SGHRS and CDR2 YFSETQ. The CDR3 runs to 20 residues. V lost 0 bases, J lost 2 bases, and 13 bases stayed unmatched. The CDR3 here is CASSLGPLAGGQGATDTQYF. The CDR3 DNA is TGCGCCAGCAGCTTGGGGCCCCTAGCGGGGGGGCAAGGTGCCACAGATACGCAGTATTTT. Full variable domain (missing parts from reference TRBV5-1 and TRBJ2-3): KAGVTQTPRYLIKTRGQQVTLSCSPISGHRSVSWYQQTPGQGLQFLFEYFSETQRNKGNFPGRFSGRQFSNSRSEMNVSTLELGDSALYLCASSLGPLAGGQGATDTQYFGPGTRLTVL.

This clone was detected only once. J is TRBJ1-4 and V is TRBV4-1; 7 bases map to TRBD1. Per the germline V gene, CDR1 is MGHRA and CDR2 is YSYEKL. Losses at the gene ends were 1 base for V and 4 bases for J; bases not matched to a gene: 9. The CDR3 spans 17 residues. The DNA for the CDR3 is TGCGCCAGCAGCCAAGGCCCGGGACAGCGAAATAATGAAAAACTGTTTTTT. It is translated as CASSQGPGQRNNEKLFF.

The chain carries TRBV14 and TRBJ2-7; a weak D match, TRBD1 (5 bases). The CDR3 is 13 amino acids. The germline V gene encodes CDR1 SGHDN and CDR2 FVKESK. Trimming cost V 3 bases and J 3 bases, with 9 bases left between them. CDR3 sequence reads: CASSHPGYYEQYF. DNA for the CDR3: TGTGCCAGCAGCCATCCAGGGTACTACGAGCAGTACTTC. The variable domain in full, completed from reference TRBV14 and TRBJ2-7, reads EAGVTQFPSHSVIEKGQTVTLRCDPISGHDNLYWYRRVMGKEIKFLLHFVKESKQDESGMPNNRFLAERTGGTYSTLKVQPAELEDSGVYFCASSHPGYYEQYFGPGTRLTVT.

The chain employs TRBV19 and TRBJ1-2; 9 bases agree with TRBD1. From germline, CDR1 is LNHDA and CDR2 SQIVND (reference sequence). The CDR3 runs to 15 residues. The J segment lost 4 bases and the V segment lost 4 bases, leaving 7 bases of the junction unmatched. Written as DNA, the CDR3 is TGTGCCAGTAGTAGTACAGGGGGCCCGGGCTATGGCTACACCTTC. This gives the protein CASSSTGGPGYGYTF.

This clone was seen a few times. The chain links TRBV11-2 to TRBJ2-1, with no clear D. CDR1 SGHAT and CDR2 FQNNGV come from the germline V gene. The V and J ends lost 5 bases and 10 bases respectively, with 12 bases between them. This CDR3 is 12 amino acids long. Written as DNA, the CDR3 is TGTGCCAGCAGCCCCTCGGAGCTGGAGCAGTTCTTC. Protein: CASSPSELEQFF.

This chain uses TRBV19 with TRBJ1-2; D is perhaps TRBD1 (6 bases). The germline CDR1 and CDR2 sequences are LNHDA and SQIVND (reference sequence). This CDR3 is built from 12 residues. The V end lost 6 bases, the J end lost 5 bases, and 10 bases lay between the germline ends. The CDR3 bases are TGTGCCAGTAGGCTAGGGGGATATGGCTACACCTTC. It yields the protein CASRLGGYGYTF.

V is TRBV18 and J is TRBJ1-1; tentatively, D is TRBD1 (6 bases). Germline V gene sequence: CDR1 KGHSH, CDR2 LQKENI. V was shortened by 2 bases and J by 8 bases, with 9 bases between the two germline ends. The CDR3 length is 12 residues. The CDR3: CASSPSGGEAFF. DNA for the CDR3: TGTGCCAGCTCACCATCGGGGGGCGAAGCTTTCTTT.

This sequence joins TRBV7-9 and TRBJ2-2; TRBD2 aligns across 7 bases. Germline V gene lookup returns CDR1 SEHNR and CDR2 FQNEAQ (reference sequence). V shed 2 bases and J 2 bases; nucleotides not matched to a gene: 8. The CDR3 spans 17 residues. The CDR3 loop reads CASSLLSGGGNTGELFF. CDR3 DNA sequence: TGTGCCAGCAGCTTACTCTCTGGCGGGGGAAACACCGGGGAGCTGTTTTTT.

The V and J genes are TRBV15 and TRBJ1-3; D gene ambiguous. The V end was cut by 0 bases, the J end by 0 bases, with 9 bases between. The germline V gene encodes CDR1 LNHNV and CDR2 YYDKDF (reference sequence). The length of the CDR3 is 16 residues. This chain's CDR3 is CATSREQFSSGNTIYF. The CDR3 DNA follows: TGTGCCACCAGCAGAGAACAGTTCTCCTCTGGAAACACCATATATTTT. Full variable domain (outside the CDR3, taken from reference TRBV15 and TRBJ1-3): DAMVIQNPRYQVTQFGKPVTLSCSQTLNHNVMYWYQQKSSQAPKLLFHYYDKDFNNEADTPDNFQSRRPNTSFCFLDIRSPGLGDTAMYLCATSREQFSSGNTIYFGEGSWLTVV.

For the CDR3, the DNA is TGTGCCAGCAGTGGAGACAGGGTCGGCAATCAGCCCCAGCATTTT. Amino acid sequence: CASSGDRVGNQPQHF. The genes are TRBV2 and TRBJ1-5, with 7 bases matching TRBD1. The CDR3 loop spans 15 amino acids. From germline, CDR1 is SNHLY and CDR2 FYNNEI. Trimming at V came to 4 bases and at J to 2 bases, leaving 5 bases not matched to a gene.